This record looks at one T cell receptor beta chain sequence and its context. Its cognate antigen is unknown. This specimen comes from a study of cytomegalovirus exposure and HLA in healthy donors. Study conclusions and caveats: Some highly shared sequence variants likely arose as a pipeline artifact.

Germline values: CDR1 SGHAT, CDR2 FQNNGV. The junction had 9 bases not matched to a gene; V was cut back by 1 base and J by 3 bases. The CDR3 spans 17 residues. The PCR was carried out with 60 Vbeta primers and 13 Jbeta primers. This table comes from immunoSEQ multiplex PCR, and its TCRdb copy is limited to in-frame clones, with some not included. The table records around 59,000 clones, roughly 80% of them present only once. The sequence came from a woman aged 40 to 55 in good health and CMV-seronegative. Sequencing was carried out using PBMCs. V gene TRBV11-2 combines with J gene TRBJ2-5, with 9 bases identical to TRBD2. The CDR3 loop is CASSLGLVAGAKETQYF. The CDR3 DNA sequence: TGTGCCAGCAGCTTAGGATTGGTAGCGGGAGCGAAAGAGACCCAGTACTTC.